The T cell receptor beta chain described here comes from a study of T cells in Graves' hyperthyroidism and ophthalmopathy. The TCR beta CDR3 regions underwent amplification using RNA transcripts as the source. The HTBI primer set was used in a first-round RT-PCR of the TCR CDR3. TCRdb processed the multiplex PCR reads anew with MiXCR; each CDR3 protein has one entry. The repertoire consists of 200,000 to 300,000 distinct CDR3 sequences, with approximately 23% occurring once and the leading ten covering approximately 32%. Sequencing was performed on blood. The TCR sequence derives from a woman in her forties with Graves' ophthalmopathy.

Here the CDR3 DNA reads TGTGCCAGCAGCCCGACCCGGACTCTGAACACTGAAGCTTTCTTT. This translates into CASSPTRTLNTEAFF. This rearrangement joins TRBV7-2 to TRBJ1-1, with no clear D. Germline values: CDR1 SGHTA, CDR2 FQGNSA. This CDR3 is 15 amino acids long. V dropped 5 bases and J dropped 0 bases, with 13 bases sitting between them.